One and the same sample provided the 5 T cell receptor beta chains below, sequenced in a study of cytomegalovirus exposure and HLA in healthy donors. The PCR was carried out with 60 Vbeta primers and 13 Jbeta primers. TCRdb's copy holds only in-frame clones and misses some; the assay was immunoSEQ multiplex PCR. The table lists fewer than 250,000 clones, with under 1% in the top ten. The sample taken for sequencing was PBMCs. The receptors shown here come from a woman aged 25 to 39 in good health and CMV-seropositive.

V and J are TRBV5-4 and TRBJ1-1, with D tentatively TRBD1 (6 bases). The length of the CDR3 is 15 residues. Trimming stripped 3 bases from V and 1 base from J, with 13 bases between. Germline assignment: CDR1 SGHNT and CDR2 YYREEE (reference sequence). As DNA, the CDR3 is TGTGCCAGCAGCTCCGGGGGGGCCCAGAACACTGAAGCTTTCTTT. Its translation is CASSSGGAQNTEAFF.

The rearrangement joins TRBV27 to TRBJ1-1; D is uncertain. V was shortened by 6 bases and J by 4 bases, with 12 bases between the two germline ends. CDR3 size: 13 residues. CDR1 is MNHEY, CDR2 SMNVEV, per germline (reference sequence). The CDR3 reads CASRARRATEAFF. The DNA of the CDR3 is TGTGCCAGCAGGGCTAGGCGGGCCACTGAAGCTTTCTTT.

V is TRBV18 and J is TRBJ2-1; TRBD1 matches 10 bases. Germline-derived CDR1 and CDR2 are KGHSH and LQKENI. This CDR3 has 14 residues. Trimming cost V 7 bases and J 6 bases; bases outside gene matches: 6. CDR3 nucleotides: TGTGCCAGCTTCAGAGGACAGGGGGTCAATGAGCAGTTCTTC. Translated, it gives CASFRGQGVNEQFF. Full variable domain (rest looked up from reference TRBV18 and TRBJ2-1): NAGVMQNPRHLVRRRGQEARLRCSPMKGHSHVYWYRQLPEEGLKFMVYLQKENIIDESGMPKERFSAEFPKEGPSILRIQQVVRGDSAAYFCASFRGQGVNEQFFGPGTRLTVL.

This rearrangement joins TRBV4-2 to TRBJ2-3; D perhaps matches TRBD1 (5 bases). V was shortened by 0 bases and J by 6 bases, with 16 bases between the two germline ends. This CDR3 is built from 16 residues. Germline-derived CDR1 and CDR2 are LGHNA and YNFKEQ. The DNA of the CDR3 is TGTGCCAGCAGCCAAGACTTTAGGGGCGCAGGGGATACGCAGTATTTT. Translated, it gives CASSQDFRGAGDTQYF.

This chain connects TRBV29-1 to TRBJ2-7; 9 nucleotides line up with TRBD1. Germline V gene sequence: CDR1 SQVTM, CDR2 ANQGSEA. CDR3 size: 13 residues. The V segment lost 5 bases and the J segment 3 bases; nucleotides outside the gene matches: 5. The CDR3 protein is CSVSETGGYEQYF. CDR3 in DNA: TGCAGCGTTTCCGAGACAGGGGGCTACGAGCAGTACTTC.